The 19 T cell receptor beta chains presented below share a single source sample, sequenced in a study of shared clonotypes between healthy human individuals. The protocol was immunoSEQ multiplex PCR, while the TCRdb copy is restricted to in-frame clones and leaves out a portion. The sample has 950,000 to 1,100,000 clones; about 80% are singletons. The sample taken for sequencing was memory CD4+ T cells from PBMCs. The subset was: CD45RA-negative fraction. Receptors were obtained from a man in his late teens or twenties in good health. Some clones in this sample may be carry-over from other donors' samples.

The chain has TRBV5-1 and TRBJ2-3, with 10 bases identical to TRBD2. Germline CDR1 SGHRS, CDR2 YFSETQ. The CDR3 loop spans 17 amino acids. Unmatched junction bases numbered 9, after V lost 1 base and J lost 4 bases. The DNA of the CDR3 is TGCGCCAGCAGCTTGTTGGCGGCTAGCGGGAGTTCAGATACGCAGTATTTT. This encodes CASSLLAASGSSDTQYF.

In its sample, this clone was seen many times. The CDR3 DNA reads TGTGCCAGCAGCCGACAGGGGCAGGACGAGCAGTACTTC. Amino acids: CASSRQGQDEQYF. The chain couples TRBV5-4 to TRBJ2-7, with 8 bases that match TRBD1. This CDR3 is built from 13 residues. CDR1 is SGHNT, CDR2 YYREEE, per germline (reference sequence). J lost 5 bases, V lost 4 bases, and 5 bases had no gene match.

The chain has TRBV7-2 and TRBJ2-2, with TRBD2 identical over 8 bases. Looked up from germline, CDR1 is SGHTA and CDR2 is FQGNSA. There are 17 residues in the CDR3. With 2 bases clipped from V and 7 bases from J, the junction kept 12 bases outside the gene matches. CDR3 coding DNA: TGTGCCAGCAGCTTACGGGAGCGGGAGAGGAGAGACGGGGAGCTGTTTTTT. It yields the protein CASSLRERERRDGELFF.

This chain links TRBV5-4 with TRBJ2-2; TRBD1 is a possible D gene (6 bases). Germline CDR1 and CDR2: SGHNT and YYREEE (reference sequence). The length of the CDR3 is 15 residues. Trimming pared 3 bases from V and 6 bases from J, leaving 15 bases between. CDR3 in DNA: TGTGCCAGCAGCTCACCCGGACAGACGGCCGGGGAGCTGTTTTTT. It codes for CASSSPGQTAGELFF.

The chain recombines TRBV6-1 with TRBJ1-2, with D possibly being TRBD1 (6 bases). The germline V gene encodes CDR1 MNHNS and CDR2 SASEGT. CDR3 length equals 15 residues. Trimming took 0 bases from V and 5 from J, leaving 13 bases between them. The CDR3 here is CASSEALGTYYGYTF. The CDR3, as DNA: TGTGCCAGCAGTGAAGCGCTCGGGACATATTATGGCTACACCTTC.

The V call is TRBV5-1, the J call TRBJ2-7; no clear D gene. Trimming removed 0 bases from V and 1 base from J, with 5 bases in between. This CDR3 comprises 13 residues. The germline gives CDR1 SGHRS, CDR2 YFSETQ. The CDR3 loop is CASSLAASYEQYF. CDR3 DNA sequence: TGCGCCAGCAGCTTGGCTGCTTCCTACGAGCAGTACTTC.

The chain joins TRBV6-5 to TRBJ1-1, with D maybe TRBD1 (5 bases). Trimming stripped 1 base from V and 0 bases from J, with 9 bases between. Germline CDR1 MNHEY, CDR2 SVGAGI. CDR3 length equals 15 residues. CDR3: CASSYYGALNTEAFF. The CDR3 region has the DNA TGTGCCAGCAGTTACTATGGGGCGCTGAACACTGAAGCTTTCTTT.

The V call is TRBV5-1, the J call TRBJ2-2; D gene uncertain. Germline CDR1 is SGHRS and CDR2 is YFSETQ. Trimming took 4 bases from V and 0 from J, leaving 13 bases between them. The CDR3 spans 16 residues. The CDR3 loop reads CASSTMTTPNTGELFF. As DNA, the CDR3 is TGCGCCAGCAGCACCATGACAACCCCGAACACCGGGGAGCTGTTTTTT.

The chain is built from TRBV5-4 and TRBJ1-1; TRBD1 is a possible D gene (6 bases). With 4 bases removed from V and 3 bases from J, the gap between germline ends came to 13 bases. This CDR3 has 14 residues. From germline, CDR1 is SGHNT and CDR2 YYREEE (reference sequence). CDR3 sequence reads: CASSPTGRDTEAFF. The CDR3 DNA sequence: TGTGCCAGCAGCCCTACAGGGAGAGACACTGAAGCTTTCTTT.

The chain joins TRBV5-1 to TRBJ1-5; 7 positions agree with TRBD1. The CDR3 covers 14 residues. The germline gives CDR1 SGHRS, CDR2 YFSETQ. V was pared by 5 bases and J by 6 bases, with 8 bases of the junction left unmatched. The CDR3 nucleotides are TGCGCCAGCAGTACAGGGGAAGAGTTTCAGCCCCAGCATTTT. Amino acid sequence: CASSTGEEFQPQHF.

This clone was picked up one time. The rearrangement uses TRBV9 and TRBJ1-2; D remains unclear. Per germline, CDR1 SGDLS and CDR2 YYNGEE. V lost 1 base and J lost 11, with 18 bases in between. There are 14 residues in the CDR3. CDR3 sequence: CASSVTPVAVGYTF. In DNA, the CDR3 is TGTGCCAGCAGCGTAACCCCTGTCGCAGTCGGTTACACCTTC.

Details on this clone: This may come from a read error, since a much larger clone is one base off. The gene calls are TRBV5-1 and TRBJ2-5; D possibly matches TRBD1 or TRBD2 (5 bases each). The V end was cut by 1 base, the J end by 2 bases, with 9 bases between. CDR1 SGHRS and CDR2 YFSETQ come from the germline V gene. The CDR3 has 14 residues. DNA for the CDR3: TGCGCCAGCAGCTTGAAGGGACGGCAAGAGACCCAGTACTTC. It is translated as CASSLKGRQETQYF.

The chain joins TRBV11-1 to TRBJ2-1; TRBD1 might be the D (6 bases). Germline V gives CDR1 SGHAT, CDR2 FQDESV (reference sequence). The CDR3 sequence is 16 residues long. Trimming took off 2 bases at V and 4 bases at J, with 15 bases between the two ends. This CDR3 reads CASSLPARGGYNEQFF. The CDR3 nucleotides read TGTGCCAGCAGCTTACCAGCCCGAGGGGGATACAATGAGCAGTTCTTC. The full variable domain, with the rest looked up from reference TRBV11-1 and TRBJ2-1, is EAEVAQSPRYKITEKSQAVAFWCDPISGHATLYWYRQILGQGPELLVQFQDESVVDDSQLPKDRFSAERLKGVDSTLKIQPAELGDSAMYLCASSLPARGGYNEQFFGPGTRLTVL.

The J gene is TRBJ2-1, the V gene TRBV19, with 8 nucleotides matching TRBD2. Looked up from germline, CDR1 is LNHDA and CDR2 is SQIVND (reference sequence). This CDR3 spans 14 amino acids. V dropped 1 base and J dropped 10; count of bases not matched to a gene: 6. The CDR3 protein is CASSIGTSQGEQFF. Written as DNA, the CDR3 is TGTGCCAGTAGTATAGGGACTAGCCAAGGCGAGCAGTTCTTC.

The rearrangement joins TRBV6-6 to TRBJ2-3; no clear D. Germline CDR1 and CDR2: MNHNY and SVGAGI (reference sequence). The CDR3 covers 15 residues. Trimming stripped 2 bases from V and 0 bases from J, with 9 bases between. The chain's CDR3 is CASSYRFTSTDTQYF. CDR3 nucleotides: TGTGCCAGCAGTTACCGATTTACTAGCACAGATACGCAGTATTTT.

The gene calls are TRBV11-2 and TRBJ2-5; 8 bases match TRBD2. Germline loops: CDR1 SGHAT, CDR2 FQNNGV. This CDR3 comprises 14 residues. Losses at the gene ends were 5 bases for V and 6 bases for J; bases not matched to a gene: 8. The CDR3 DNA is TGTGCCAGCAGCCCGGGCGGGGGGTGGCAGACCCAGTACTTC. Its translation: CASSPGGGWQTQYF. Full variable domain (remainder filled in from reference TRBV11-2 and TRBJ2-5): EAGVAQSPRYKIIEKRQSVAFWCNPISGHATLYWYQQILGQGPKLLIQFQNNGVVDDSQLPKDRFSAERLKGVDSTLKIQPAKLEDSAVYLCASSPGGGWQTQYFGPGTRLLVL.

This clone was seen more than once but under ten times. The J gene is TRBJ1-2, the V gene TRBV2; 7 bases agree with TRBD1. After removal of 5 bases from V and 1 base from J, the junction contained 4 bases not matched to a gene. Germline CDR1 SNHLY, CDR2 FYNNEI. The CDR3 runs 14 residues. CDR3 in DNA: TGTGCCAGCAGTAACACAGGGGATAACTATGGCTACACCTTC. Its translation is CASSNTGDNYGYTF.

This chain links TRBV29-1 with TRBJ2-1, with D tentatively TRBD2 (7 bases). In germline, CDR1 is SQVTM, CDR2 ANQGSEA. The CDR3 spans 13 residues. Trimming took off 6 bases at V and 8 bases at J, with 17 bases between the two ends. The CDR3 protein is CSVGAGVGDEQFF. As DNA, the CDR3 is TGCAGCGTGGGGGCGGGAGTAGGGGATGAGCAGTTCTTC.

J is TRBJ2-2 and V is TRBV4-2; 8 bases are shared with TRBD1. This CDR3 is 16 amino acids long. V lost 5 bases and J lost 2; bases outside the gene matches: 7. The germline gives CDR1 LGHNA, CDR2 YNFKEQ. CDR3 sequence: CASSSGGTGNTGELFF. The DNA of the CDR3 is TGTGCCAGCAGCTCCGGAGGGACAGGAAACACCGGGGAGCTGTTTTTT.